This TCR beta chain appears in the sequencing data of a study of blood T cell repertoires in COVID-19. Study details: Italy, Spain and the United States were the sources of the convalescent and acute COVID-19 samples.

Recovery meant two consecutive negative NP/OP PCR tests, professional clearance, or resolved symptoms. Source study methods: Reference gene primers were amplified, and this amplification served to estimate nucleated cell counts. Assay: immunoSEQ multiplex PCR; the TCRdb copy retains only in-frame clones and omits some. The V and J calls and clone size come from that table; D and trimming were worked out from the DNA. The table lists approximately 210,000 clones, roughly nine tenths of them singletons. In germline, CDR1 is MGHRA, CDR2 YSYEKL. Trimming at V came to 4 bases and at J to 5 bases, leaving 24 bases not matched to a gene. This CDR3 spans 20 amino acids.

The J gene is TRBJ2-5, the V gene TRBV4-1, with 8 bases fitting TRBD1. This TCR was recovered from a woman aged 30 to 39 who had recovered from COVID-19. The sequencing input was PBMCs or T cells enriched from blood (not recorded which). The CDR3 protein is CASSPTTPLDRVGPVETQYF. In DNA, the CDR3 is TGCGCCAGCAGCCCCACAACCCCACTGGACAGGGTGGGGCCGGTGGAGACCCAGTACTTC.